The sequence of this TCR beta chain was determined in a study of T-cell reconstitution after alpha-beta-depleted transplantation in children. In its sample, this clonotype was seen many times. V was cut by 9 bases and J by 0 bases, with 9 bases left in between. This CDR3 is built from 14 residues. CDR1 and CDR2 from the germline V gene are SGHTA and FQGNSA. Unique molecular identifiers were incorporated during preparation of the TCRbeta library. TCRdb re-called the PCR reads through MiXCR, storing one row per CDR3 protein. Here the sample spans around 680,000 distinct CDR3 sequences, approximately 15% being singletons.

The chain joins TRBV7-2 to TRBJ2-6; TRBD1 might be the D (5 bases). This clonotype was obtained from a human donor who donated a stem cell graft to a child with acute myeloid leukemia. This material consisted of PBMCs from the stem cell graft donor, taken from the stem cell graft. The CDR3 bases are TGTGCCAGTACAGGTTCCTCTGGGGCCAACGTCCTGACTTTC. Translating gives CASTGSSGANVLTF.